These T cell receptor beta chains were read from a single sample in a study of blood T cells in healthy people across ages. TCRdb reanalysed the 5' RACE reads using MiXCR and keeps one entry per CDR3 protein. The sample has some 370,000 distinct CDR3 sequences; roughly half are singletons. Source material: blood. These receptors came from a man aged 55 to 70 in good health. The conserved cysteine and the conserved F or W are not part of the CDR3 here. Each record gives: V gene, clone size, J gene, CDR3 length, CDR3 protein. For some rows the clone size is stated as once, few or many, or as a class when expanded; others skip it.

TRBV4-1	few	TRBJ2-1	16	ASSQAIFSGGRYNEQF
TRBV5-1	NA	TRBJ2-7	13	ASSLLAGSSYEQY
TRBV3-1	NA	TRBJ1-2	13	ASSQTDSYAYGYT
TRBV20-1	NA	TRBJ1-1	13	SARAEGVANTEAF
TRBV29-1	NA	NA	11	SVVGGRGYEQY
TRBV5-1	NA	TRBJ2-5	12	ASSLVTKQETQY
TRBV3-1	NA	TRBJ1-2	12	ASSQVNRHYGYT
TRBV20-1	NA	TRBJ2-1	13	SARAQDSSYNEQF
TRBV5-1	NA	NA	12	ASSLFQGISEQY
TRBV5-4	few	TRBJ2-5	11	ASTGTGEETQY
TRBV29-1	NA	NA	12	SVRVTESSYEQY